The 20 T cell receptor beta chains below all came from one sample that was sequenced in a study of T cell repertoires in cytomegalovirus infection. No antigens are known for them. MiXCR, applied by TCRdb to the reads, yields one record per CDR3 protein. The sample shows around 900,000 distinct CDR3 sequences, roughly 31% of them seen only once. This specimen consisted of cultured CD8+ T cells from PBMCs, obtained from culture after CMV antigen stimulation. The receptor set was obtained from a human donor in good health (CMV status not recorded). Some clones in this sample may be carry-over from other donors' samples.

There are a few counts of this clonotype. The chain joins TRBV7-6 to TRBJ1-2, with unresolved D. The germline V gene encodes CDR1 SGHVS and CDR2 FNYEAQ. Trimming left V 3 bases short and J 4 bases short, with 18 bases between. CDR3 length: 16 amino acids. CDR3 protein: CASSFGRTIVRYGYTF. Here the CDR3 DNA reads TGTGCCAGCAGCTTTGGCAGGACGATTGTCCGCTATGGCTACACCTTC. Based on the CDR3 plus reference TRBV7-6 and TRBJ1-2, the full variable domain is GAGVSQSPRYKVTKRGQDVALRCDPISGHVSLYWYRQALGQGPEFLTYFNYEAQQDKSGLPNDRFSAERPEGSISTLTIQRTEQRDSAMYRCASSFGRTIVRYGYTFGSGTRLTVV.

This chain links TRBV6-2 or TRBV6-3 with TRBJ1-2; 9 nucleotides match TRBD1. Germline V gene lookup returns CDR1 MNHEY and CDR2 SVGEGT. After removal of 5 bases from V and 7 bases from J, the junction contained 8 bases not matched to a gene. The CDR3 totals 14 residues. CDR3 DNA: TGTGCCAGCAGTCCTGGGACAGGGTCCGGTGGCTACACCTTC. It specifies CASSPGTGSGGYTF.

Note on this clonotype: A much larger clone lies one base from this, so it may be a read error. V is TRBV5-6 and J is TRBJ2-7; the D is unclear. CDR1 is SGHDT and CDR2 is YYEEEE in the germline V gene. V was cut by 4 bases and J by 0 bases, with 11 bases left in between. The CDR3 length is 14 residues. Written as DNA, the CDR3 is TGTGCCAGCAGCCCCCAACGGAGCTCCTACGAGCAGTACTTC. Protein product: CASSPQRSSYEQYF.

V gene TRBV2 combines with J gene TRBJ1-2, with D unresolved. This CDR3 is built from 12 residues. The V end was cut by 7 bases, the J end by 3 bases, with 9 bases between. CDR1 is SNHLY and CDR2 is FYNNEI in the germline V gene. Here the CDR3 DNA reads TGTGCCAGCAAGGAGGAGGACTATGGCTACACCTTC. It translates to CASKEEDYGYTF.

This clonotype was recorded a few times. This rearrangement joins TRBV5-1 to TRBJ1-1; the D is unclear. Germline loops: CDR1 SGHRS, CDR2 YFSETQ. The V end was cut by 0 bases, the J end by 7 bases, with 10 bases between. This CDR3 has 13 amino acids. CDR3 in amino acids: CASSLAQPVEAFF. The DNA for the CDR3 is TGCGCCAGCAGCTTGGCACAGCCCGTTGAAGCTTTCTTT. Variable domain in full (rest from reference TRBV5-1 and TRBJ1-1): KAGVTQTPRYLIKTRGQQVTLSCSPISGHRSVSWYQQTPGQGLQFLFEYFSETQRNKGNFPGRFSGRQFSNSRSEMNVSTLELGDSALYLCASSLAQPVEAFFGQGTRLTVV.

This clonotype was found many times. The rearrangement uses TRBV7-8 and TRBJ1-6; D remains unclear. Germline V lookup: CDR1 SGHVS, CDR2 FQNEAQ. Deletions cut 0 bases from V and 7 bases from J, with 10 bases between. There are 15 residues in the CDR3. CDR3 nucleotides: TGTGCCAGCAGCTTAGCGGTCGACGGCAATTCACCCCTCCACTTT. It encodes CASSLAVDGNSPLHF.

V usage is TRBV29-1 and J usage is TRBJ2-3, with 9 bases identical to TRBD1. There are 19 residues in the CDR3. The V gene end was trimmed by 2 bases and the J gene end by 2 bases; junction bases not matched to a gene: 17. In germline, CDR1 is SQVTM, CDR2 ANQGSEA. The CDR3 nucleotides read TGCAGCGTTGAAATCGGTTGGACAGGGGAACGACTTACCACAGATACGCAGTATTTT. This encodes CSVEIGWTGERLTTDTQYF.

The rearrangement uses TRBV2 and TRBJ2-7; TRBD2 is a possible D gene (5 bases). Trimming stripped 6 bases from V and 3 bases from J, with 12 bases between. Germline V gives CDR1 SNHLY, CDR2 FYNNEI. This CDR3 is built from 13 residues. CDR3 residues: CASRARDSYEQYF. CDR3 coding DNA: TGTGCCAGCAGGGCCCGGGATAGCTACGAGCAGTACTTC.

The chain uses TRBV6-1 and TRBJ2-7, with D possibly TRBD1 on 6 matching bases. V gave up 6 bases and J gave up 1 base, with 19 bases separating them. In germline, CDR1 is MNHNS, CDR2 SASEGT. The CDR3 covers 16 residues. The CDR3 sequence: CASSPGGWGRSYEQYV. The CDR3 DNA follows: TGTGCCAGCAGCCCCGGTGGGTGGGGGCGGTCCTACGAGCAGTACGTC.

The table lists this clonotype with many counts. This chain connects TRBV6-1 to TRBJ2-1; D may be TRBD2 (6 bases). CDR3 length equals 16 residues. From germline, CDR1 is MNHNS and CDR2 SASEGT. V lost 5 bases, J lost 6 bases, and 20 bases lay in between. This CDR3 reads CASSPNPGLLANEQFF. The CDR3 region has the DNA TGTGCCAGCAGTCCCAACCCGGGACTCCTGGCCAATGAGCAGTTCTTC.

J is TRBJ2-7 and V is TRBV4-1; TRBD1 matches at 9 bases. The V and J ends lost 4 bases and 3 bases, in that order; junction bases with no gene match: 7. This CDR3 has 15 amino acids. Germline CDR1 is MGHRA and CDR2 is YSYEKL. The CDR3 spells CASSPETGGDYEQYF. The CDR3 nucleotides are TGCGCCAGCAGCCCGGAGACAGGGGGGGACTACGAGCAGTACTTC.

This clonotype appeared a few times. The V and J genes are TRBV7-9 and TRBJ2-3; TRBD1 is a possible D gene (6 bases). Germline CDR1 SEHNR, CDR2 FQNEAQ (reference sequence). The CDR3 is 16 amino acids. V was clipped by 3 bases and J by 0 bases, with 13 bases between them. This CDR3 is CASSFGGRDSTDTQYF. The CDR3 nucleotides are TGTGCCAGCAGCTTTGGGGGCAGGGATAGCACAGATACGCAGTATTTT.

This clonotype was seen ten or more times. The chain has TRBV4-1 and TRBJ2-2; possibly TRBD1 for D (8 bases). The V gene lost 0 bases and the J gene lost 6 bases, with 14 bases spanning the gap. Germline V lookup: CDR1 MGHRA, CDR2 YSYEKL. CDR3 size: 16 residues. The CDR3 protein is CASSQEQQGGSGELFF. In DNA form, the CDR3 reads TGCGCCAGCAGCCAAGAACAACAGGGGGGGTCCGGGGAGCTGTTTTTT.

This chain links TRBV27 with TRBJ2-5, with D possibly being TRBD1 (5 bases). The CDR3 covers 15 residues. Trimming took 4 bases from V and 9 from J, leaving 21 bases between them. From germline, CDR1 is MNHEY and CDR2 SMNVEV (reference sequence). The CDR3 loop is CASSSDLKVLGAQYF. The CDR3 region has the DNA TGTGCCAGCAGTTCCGACCTCAAGGTCCTAGGGGCCCAGTACTTC.

The V gene is TRBV6-1, the J gene TRBJ2-7; 7 bases are shared with TRBD2. With V trimmed by 2 bases and J by 2 bases, 6 bases remained unmatched. Looked up from germline, CDR1 is MNHNS and CDR2 is SASEGT. The CDR3 has 15 residues. The CDR3: CASSESGGPTYEQYF. CDR3 sequence (DNA): TGTGCCAGCAGTGAATCGGGGGGACCTACCTACGAGCAGTACTTC.

In its sample, this clonotype was seen a few times. This chain joins TRBV7-9 and TRBJ1-1, with TRBD1 as a possible D gene (6 bases). The CDR3 length is 12 residues. The germline V and J ends were trimmed by 1 base and 8 bases, with 8 bases remaining between them. The V gene's germline CDR1 is SEHNR and CDR2 FQNEAQ (reference sequence). CDR3 sequence (DNA): TGTGCCAGCAGCTTAGGGGACATAGAAGCTTTCTTT. This sequence encodes CASSLGDIEAFF. The variable domain in full, with the rest retrieved from reference TRBV7-9 and TRBJ1-1, is DTGVSQNPRHKITKRGQNVTFRCDPISEHNRLYWYRQTLGQGPEFLTYFQNEAQLEKSRLLSDRFSAERPKGSFSTLEIQRTEQGDSAMYLCASSLGDIEAFFGQGTRLTVV.

This chain joins TRBV11-3 and TRBJ1-1; 10 bases agree with TRBD1. CDR1 is SGHNT and CDR2 is YENEEA in the germline V gene. V lost 5 bases, J lost 4 bases, and 13 bases stayed unmatched. The CDR3 runs 17 residues. The chain's CDR3 is CASSPEVTGGAGTEAFF. The CDR3 DNA sequence: TGTGCCAGCAGCCCTGAGGTGACAGGGGGCGCGGGCACTGAAGCTTTCTTT. The complete variable domain, with remaining parts taken from reference TRBV11-3 and TRBJ1-1, reads EAGVVQSPRYKIIEKKQPVAFWCNPISGHNTLYWYLQNLGQGPELLIRYENEEAVDDSQLPKDRFSAERLKGVDSTLKIQPAELGDSAVYLCASSPEVTGGAGTEAFFGQGTRLTVV.

The V and J genes are TRBV10-3 and TRBJ2-3, with unresolved D. From germline, CDR1 is ENHRY and CDR2 SYGVKD. CDR3 length: 14 amino acids. Trimming took 0 bases from V and 5 from J, leaving 9 bases between them. CDR3 in amino acids: CAISESLSLDTQYF. The CDR3 DNA reads TGTGCCATCAGTGAGTCACTAAGCCTAGATACGCAGTATTTT.

This clonotype was detected only a few times. This chain links TRBV27 with TRBJ2-5; 10 bases align to TRBD2. J was trimmed by 5 bases and V by 5 bases; bases with no gene match: 8. Germline V gene sequence: CDR1 MNHEY, CDR2 SMNVEV (reference sequence). The CDR3 consists of 15 residues. The CDR3 coding sequence is TGTGCCAGCAGTGGGGAGCGGGGGGGATACGAGACCCAGTACTTC. Its protein product is CASSGERGGYETQYF.

This clonotype appeared many times. The rearrangement links TRBV28 to TRBJ2-2; weak D call: TRBD1 (6 bases). CDR3 size: 13 residues. The V and J ends lost 5 bases and 5 bases respectively, with 9 bases between them. Germline CDR1 and CDR2: MDHEN and SYDVKM. The CDR3 coding sequence is TGTGCCAGCAGTAGGACAGATACCGGGGAGCTGTTTTTT. Protein product: CASSRTDTGELFF.